Each of the 31 T cell receptor beta chains below was sequenced from the same sample in a study of cytomegalovirus exposure and HLA in healthy donors. A multiplex PCR was run with 60 Vbeta primers and 13 Jbeta primers. Assay used: immunoSEQ multiplex PCR; TCRdb lists only in-frame clones, some missing. The sample carries more than 110,000 clones, 79% recorded once. Input material: PBMCs. Receptor source: a man younger than 35 in good health and CMV-seronegative.

Here the CDR3 reads CASRPGPPRGTEAFF. CDR3 DNA sequence: TGTGCCAGCAGACCTGGACCGCCACGGGGCACTGAAGCTTTCTTT. The chain couples TRBV6-1 to TRBJ1-1; D is unclear. Trimming took off 6 bases at V and 4 bases at J, with 18 bases between the two ends. The CDR3 runs to 15 residues. CDR1 is MNHNS, CDR2 SASEGT, per germline.

The V gene is TRBV30, the J gene TRBJ1-5; tentative D call: TRBD1 (5 bases). Trimming cost V 3 bases and J 2 bases, with 11 bases left between them. This CDR3 is built from 14 residues. The V gene's germline CDR1 is GTSNPN and CDR2 SVGIG (reference sequence). CDR3: CAWSSRVGNQPQHF. CDR3 bases: TGTGCCTGGAGCAGCAGGGTCGGCAATCAGCCCCAGCATTTT. Based on the CDR3 plus reference TRBV30 and TRBJ1-5, the full variable domain is SQTIHQWPATLVQPVGSPLSLECTVEGTSNPNLYWYRQAAGRGLQLLFYSVGIGQISSEVPQNLSASRPQDRQFILSSKKLLLSDSGFYLCAWSSRVGNQPQHFGDGTRLSIL.

The chain joins TRBV6-5 to TRBJ1-1; D remains unclear. This CDR3 spans 13 amino acids. V lost 4 bases, J lost 1 base, and 7 bases lay in between. Germline values: CDR1 MNHEY, CDR2 SVGAGI. CDR3 bases: TGTGCCAGCAGTTTATCCAGGAACACTGAAGCTTTCTTT. It translates to CASSLSRNTEAFF.

Points on this clone: In the same sample, other DNA sequences code for this CDR3. This sequence joins TRBV6-6 and TRBJ2-7; the D is unclear. This CDR3 is 11 amino acids long. In germline, CDR1 is MNHNY, CDR2 SVGAGI (reference sequence). The V end lost 5 bases, the J end lost 3 bases, and 5 bases lay between the germline ends. CDR3 nucleotides: TGTGCCAGCAGTCCCAACTACGAGCAGTACTTC. This sequence encodes CASSPNYEQYF.

The J gene is TRBJ1-2, the V gene TRBV25-1; D unclear. V gave up 6 bases and J gave up 6 bases, with 14 bases separating them. This CDR3 comprises 13 residues. Germline V gene data show CDR1 as MGHDK and CDR2 as SYGVNS. In DNA form, the CDR3 reads TGTGCCAGCAGCGACGGGATGGTGAATGGCTACACCTTC. It codes for CASSDGMVNGYTF.

The chain recombines TRBV9 with TRBJ2-1; the match to TRBD1 covers 8 bases. This CDR3 contains 14 residues. Per the germline V gene, CDR1 is SGDLS and CDR2 is YYNGEE. V gave up 6 bases and J gave up 6 bases; unmatched junction bases: 8. CDR3 DNA: TGTGCCAGCAACCCTACAGGGGGAGGCAATGAGCAGTTCTTC. Amino acids: CASNPTGGGNEQFF.

This clone showed up just a few times. The chain joins TRBV5-6 to TRBJ1-5; the match to TRBD1 covers 8 bases. V dropped 0 bases and J dropped 7; count of bases not matched to a gene: 6. The germline V gene has CDR1 SGHDT and CDR2 YYEEEE. The CDR3 covers 15 residues. CDR3 sequence (DNA): TGTGCCAGCAGCTTGGCAATCCAGGGGGCACAGCCCCAGCATTTT. As protein: CASSLAIQGAQPQHF.

This sequence joins TRBV7-3 and TRBJ1-1; 7 nucleotides match TRBD1. Trimming cost V 3 bases and J 4 bases; bases outside gene matches: 2. The CDR3 is made up of 13 amino acids. CDR1 is SGHTA and CDR2 is FQGTGA in the germline V gene. The chain's CDR3 is CASSFRQGTEAFF. DNA of the CDR3: TGTGCCAGCAGCTTTCGACAGGGCACTGAAGCTTTCTTT.

In nucleotides, the CDR3 is TGTGCCAGCAGTGATCCAGGGGGCGCGAACACCGGGGAGCTGTTTTTT. Translated: CASSDPGGANTGELFF. The rearrangement uses TRBV6-1 and TRBJ2-2; 8 nucleotides match TRBD1. CDR1 and CDR2 (germline): MNHNS, SASEGT. V gave up 3 bases and J gave up 0 bases; unmatched junction bases: 3. The CDR3 covers 16 residues.

The chain is built from TRBV25-1 and TRBJ1-1, with D perhaps TRBD1 (6 bases). CDR1 MGHDK and CDR2 SYGVNS come from the germline V gene. The CDR3 runs to 15 residues. The germline V and J ends were trimmed by 1 base and 2 bases, with 11 bases remaining between them. The CDR3 coding sequence is TGTGCCAGCAGTGAATCCGGCAGGGGAAACACTGAAGCTTTCTTT. The encoded protein is CASSESGRGNTEAFF.

This clone came up a few times. The chain uses TRBV5-1 and TRBJ2-1; D perhaps matches TRBD1 (5 bases). Trimming left V 0 bases short and J 6 bases short, with 10 bases between. The germline V gene has CDR1 SGHRS and CDR2 YFSETQ. CDR3 length: 14 amino acids. Written as DNA, the CDR3 is TGCGCCAGCAGCTTGGCGCCAGGGTTCAATGAGCAGTTCTTC. The encoded protein is CASSLAPGFNEQFF.

The chain is built from TRBV11-2 and TRBJ1-5, with TRBD1 identical over 9 bases. The V segment lost 6 bases and the J segment 5 bases; nucleotides outside the gene matches: 2. The CDR3 consists of 13 residues. Germline values: CDR1 SGHAT, CDR2 FQNNGV. CDR3 residues: CASSRTGDQPQHF. The CDR3 DNA follows: TGTGCCAGCAGTCGGACAGGGGATCAGCCCCAGCATTTT.

This clone was counted once. The gene calls are TRBV6-1 and TRBJ1-2; maybe TRBD1 (5 bases). The V and J ends lost 7 bases and 8 bases respectively, with 20 bases between them. The CDR3 sequence is 14 residues long. The germline gives CDR1 MNHNS, CDR2 SASEGT. The CDR3 DNA reads as TGTGCCAGCATGGGACGGGAGGGTACTTTAGGCTACACCTTC. Encoded protein: CASMGREGTLGYTF.

The chain has TRBV5-1 and TRBJ1-2, with D perhaps matching TRBD1 (5 bases). The CDR3 totals 14 residues. The germline V gene encodes CDR1 SGHRS and CDR2 YFSETQ. Trimming removed 2 bases from V and 1 base from J, with 9 bases in between. CDR3 region: CASSFGGINYGYTF. As DNA, the CDR3 is TGCGCCAGCAGCTTTGGGGGGATTAACTATGGCTACACCTTC.

V gene TRBV2 combines with J gene TRBJ2-6, with 9 bases lining up with TRBD1. Per the germline V gene, CDR1 is SNHLY and CDR2 is FYNNEI. The ends lost 6 bases at V and 10 bases at J; junction bases unmatched: 4. The CDR3 sequence is 13 residues long. CDR3 in DNA: TGTGCCAGCAGAGCCGGGACAGGGAACGTCCTGACTTTC. This codes for CASRAGTGNVLTF.

This chain connects TRBV6-4 to TRBJ2-1, with 13 nucleotides matching TRBD2. The V segment lost 4 bases and the J segment 15 bases; nucleotides outside the gene matches: 6. CDR1 MRHNA and CDR2 SNTAGT come from the germline V gene. The CDR3 runs to 13 residues. The CDR3 nucleotides are TGTGCCAGCAGTGTAGGACTAGCGGGGGACCGGTTCTTC. As protein: CASSVGLAGDRFF.

V gene TRBV18 combines with J gene TRBJ1-1; D gene uncertain. The CDR3 totals 14 residues. The germline V gene has CDR1 KGHSH and CDR2 LQKENI. With 0 bases removed from V and 1 base from J, the gap between germline ends came to 6 bases. The DNA for the CDR3 is TGTGCCAGCTCACCACCTAGGAGGAACACTGAAGCTTTCTTT. It encodes CASSPPRRNTEAFF.

This clone was counted once. The V call is TRBV10-3, the J call TRBJ2-4, with D maybe TRBD1 (6 bases). Deletions cut 3 bases from V and 0 bases from J, with 9 bases between. In germline, CDR1 is ENHRY, CDR2 SYGVKD. CDR3 length: 15 residues. CDR3 coding DNA: TGTGCCATCAGTGAACAGGGCTTAGCCAAAAACATTCAGTACTTC. Translated, it gives CAISEQGLAKNIQYF.

The chain joins TRBV5-6 to TRBJ2-5, with TRBD1 identical over 8 bases. CDR1 SGHDT and CDR2 YYEEEE come from the germline V gene. V was clipped by 3 bases and J by 5 bases; unmatched bases: 9. The CDR3 loop spans 15 amino acids. CDR3 DNA: TGTGCCAGCAGCTGGTGGTCAGGGGGCGGGGAGACCCAGTACTTC. It codes for CASSWWSGGGETQYF.

This clone was counted between two and nine times. The J gene is TRBJ1-5, the V gene TRBV4-2, with unresolved D. CDR3 length: 16 residues. Per the germline V gene, CDR1 is LGHNA and CDR2 is YNFKEQ. Trimming removed 3 bases from V and 2 bases from J, with 14 bases in between. In DNA, the CDR3 is TGTGCCAGCAGCCACGTGGAGGGAGTTGGCAATCAGCCCCAGCATTTT. It translates to CASSHVEGVGNQPQHF.

This chain connects TRBV27 to TRBJ2-7; possible D gene TRBD1, 6 bases. The CDR3 spans 15 residues. CDR1 and CDR2 from the germline V gene are MNHEY and SMNVEV (reference sequence). Trimming removed 0 bases at V and 3 bases at J, with 12 bases between. CDR3 coding DNA: TGTGCCAGCAGTTTATCCAGGGGCAGGTTCTACGAGCAGTACTTC. It codes for CASSLSRGRFYEQYF.

V and J are TRBV5-1 and TRBJ1-1; weak D call: TRBD1 (5 bases). Trimming removed 4 bases at V and 1 base at J, with 8 bases between. Germline V gene lookup returns CDR1 SGHRS and CDR2 YFSETQ. The CDR3 is made up of 13 amino acids. The CDR3 region has the DNA TGCGCCAGCAGCCCAACAGGGAACACTGAAGCTTTCTTT. It encodes CASSPTGNTEAFF.

The V call is TRBV18, the J call TRBJ1-5; possible D gene TRBD1, 6 bases. This CDR3 contains 13 residues. The V end lost 2 bases, the J end lost 15 bases, and 17 bases lay between the germline ends. The V gene's germline CDR1 is KGHSH and CDR2 LQKENI. CDR3 nucleotide sequence: TGTGCCAGCTCACCAGAGGACAGCGGTATGCCGCATTTT. As protein: CASSPEDSGMPHF.

The V call is TRBV2, the J call TRBJ1-2; D gene uncertain. V lost 6 bases, J lost 4 bases, and 6 bases lay in between. The germline V gene has CDR1 SNHLY and CDR2 FYNNEI. The CDR3 runs 11 residues. CDR3 bases: TGTGCCAGCAGCATACTCTATGGCTACACCTTC. Its translation is CASSILYGYTF. Supplemented by reference TRBV2 and TRBJ1-2, the full variable domain reads EPEVTQTPSHQVTQMGQEVILRCVPISNHLYFYWYRQILGQKVEFLVSFYNNEISEKSEIFDDQFSVERPDGSNFTLKIRSTKLEDSAMYFCASSILYGYTFGSGTRLTVV.

This chain uses TRBV7-2 with TRBJ1-3; 7 bases match TRBD1. Germline CDR1 is SGHTA and CDR2 is FQGNSA. This CDR3 contains 13 residues. The trim removed 4 bases at V and 4 bases at J, leaving 1 base unmatched. CDR3 nucleotide sequence: TGTGCCAGCAGCTCGGGACAGGGAAACACCATATATTTT. Translating it yields CASSSGQGNTIYF.

The V call is TRBV27, the J call TRBJ1-2, with 9 nucleotides matching TRBD1. The CDR3 runs to 14 residues. The germline V gene has CDR1 MNHEY and CDR2 SMNVEV (reference sequence). Germline trimming cut 5 bases from V and 4 bases from J; bases unmatched to any gene: 5. CDR3 amino acids: CASSTTGGFYGYTF. The CDR3 DNA is TGTGCCAGCAGTACTACAGGGGGCTTCTATGGCTACACCTTC.

This clone was seen a handful of times. V gene TRBV5-1 combines with J gene TRBJ2-3; no clear D. There are 11 residues in the CDR3. The germline CDR1 and CDR2 sequences are SGHRS and YFSETQ. The ends were cut back, 6 bases at V and 7 bases at J, with 9 bases in the middle. In nucleotides, the CDR3 is TGCGCCAGCATTTTTCAGAATACGCAGTATTTT. Encoded protein: CASIFQNTQYF.

This chain connects TRBV28 to TRBJ1-4; D unresolved. Trimming removed 4 bases at V and 0 bases at J, with 9 bases between. The CDR3 consists of 15 residues. CDR1 and CDR2 (germline): MDHEN, SYDVKM. The CDR3 sequence is CASSSTVTTNEKLFF. DNA for the CDR3: TGTGCCAGCAGTTCAACAGTAACAACTAATGAAAAACTGTTTTTT.

This clone was counted between two and nine times. The chain couples TRBV2 to TRBJ1-3; D is undetermined. CDR1 and CDR2 from the germline V gene are SNHLY and FYNNEI. Trimming removed 6 bases from V and 4 bases from J, with 16 bases in between. The CDR3 runs 15 residues. The CDR3 coding sequence is TGTGCCAGCAGCGCACCCAGCGATCGCGGAAACACCATATATTTT. Translation gives CASSAPSDRGNTIYF.

This chain uses TRBV19 with TRBJ2-2; D may be TRBD1 (5 bases). The V gene lost 4 bases and the J gene lost 3 bases, with 18 bases spanning the gap. Germline lookup yields CDR1 LNHDA and CDR2 SQIVND (reference sequence). CDR3 length: 17 residues. The CDR3 protein is CASSTPAGKVDTGELFF. CDR3 in DNA: TGTGCCAGTAGTACTCCGGCAGGGAAGGTCGACACCGGGGAGCTGTTTTTT.

This chain links TRBV5-5 with TRBJ2-1; D is undetermined. The V gene's germline CDR1 is SGHKS and CDR2 YYEKEE (reference sequence). V lost 2 bases and J lost 6, with 6 bases in between. The CDR3 consists of 12 residues. The CDR3 coding sequence is TGTGCCAGCAGCTTAGGAGTCAATGAGCAGTTCTTC. Translation gives CASSLGVNEQFF.